This TCR beta chain came from a study of glioma-infiltrating T cells after dendritic cell vaccination. Unmatched junction bases numbered 2, after V lost 1 base and J lost 5 bases. The CDR3 sequence is 15 residues long. In germline, CDR1 is SGHTA, CDR2 FQGNSA. PBMC were collected before vaccination, two weeks after the third vaccination, and at progression. Input was approximately 2.2 ug genomic DNA, or all available if less. Profiled with immunoSEQ multiplex PCR; TCRdb holds only in-frame clones, not every one. Among about 49,000 clones listed, approximately 85% were seen once. The input for sequencing was blood, taken before dendritic cell vaccination. The chain links TRBV7-2 to TRBJ2-3; 11 positions match TRBD2. The receptor was isolated from a human donor with glioblastoma. The CDR3 spells CASSLGLAGGDTQYF. The CDR3, as DNA: TGTGCCAGCAGCTTAGGGCTAGCGGGGGGAGATACGCAGTATTTT.